Listed below are T cell receptor beta chains from one sample, sequenced in a study of blood T cell repertoires in COVID-19. Some clones are missing from TCRdb's copy, which holds only in-frame ones; the method was immunoSEQ multiplex PCR. The data contain roughly 86,000 clones, about 89% of them singletons. Sequenced: peripheral blood. These receptors all stem from a middle-aged man with active or convalescent COVID-19. Each CDR3 is given with its conserved first and last residue. Fields, in order: clone size, V gene, D gene, CDR3 length, J gene, CDR3 protein, CDR3 DNA. A D gene is named only where the DNA matches it firmly. Clone size is not always given. Where it is, it says once, few, many or a class for expanded clones.

size: once
V: TRBV11-2
D: -
length: 15
J: TRBJ1-2
CDR3: CASTLEPGAVYGYTF
DNA: TGTGCCAGCACCCTCGAGCCCGGAGCTGTCTATGGCTACACCTTC

size: -
V: TRBV11-2
D: -
length: 12
J: TRBJ1-6
CDR3: CASSPSVSPLHF
DNA: TGTGCCAGCAGCCCCTCGGTTTCACCCCTCCACTTT

size: -
V: TRBV5-1
D: TRBD1
length: 16
J: TRBJ2-5
CDR3: CASSLGQGEERETQYF
DNA: TGCGCCAGCAGCTTGGGGCAGGGGGAAGAACGAGAGACCCAGTACTTC

size: once
V: TRBV19
D: TRBD1
length: 13
J: TRBJ2-2
CDR3: CATSGQGAGELFF
DNA: TGTGCCACCTCGGGACAGGGGGCCGGGGAGCTGTTTTTT

size: -
V: TRBV2
D: TRBD2
length: 15
J: TRBJ2-5
CDR3: CASNKGLAGQETQYF
DNA: TGTGCCAGCAATAAGGGACTAGCGGGACAAGAGACCCAGTACTTC

size: -
V: TRBV28
D: TRBD1
length: 16
J: TRBJ1-4
CDR3: CASKSAGTAGNEKLFF
DNA: TGTGCCAGCAAGTCCGCCGGGACAGCCGGAAATGAAAAACTGTTTTTT

size: -
V: TRBV11-2
D: -
length: 15
J: TRBJ2-3
CDR3: CASSLGLGGTDTQYF
DNA: TGTGCCAGCAGCTTAGGACTAGGGGGCACAGATACGCAGTATTTT

size: -
V: TRBV27
D: TRBD1
length: 14
J: TRBJ1-4
CDR3: CASSPKRTGGKLFF
DNA: TGTGCCAGCAGTCCGAAGAGGACAGGTGGCAAACTGTTTTTT

size: -
V: TRBV6-5
D: -
length: 13
J: TRBJ1-5
CDR3: CASSYSRDQPQHF
DNA: TGTGCCAGCAGTTACTCGCGGGATCAGCCCCAGCATTTT

size: -
V: TRBV7-2
D: -
length: 13
J: TRBJ1-1
CDR3: CASSPTTRAEAFF
DNA: TGTGCCAGCAGCCCTACAACCAGGGCTGAAGCTTTCTTT

size: -
V: TRBV18
D: -
length: 14
J: TRBJ2-6
CDR3: CASSPAAGANVLTF
DNA: TGTGCCAGCTCACCCGCAGCTGGGGCCAACGTCCTGACTTTC

size: -
V: TRBV19
D: TRBD1
length: 15
J: TRBJ2-7
CDR3: CASSVDRGFSYEQYF
DNA: TGTGCCAGTAGTGTCGACAGGGGGTTTAGCTACGAGCAGTACTTC

size: -
V: TRBV18
D: TRBD1
length: 14
J: TRBJ1-2
CDR3: CASSPKQGANGYTF
DNA: TGTGCCAGCTCACCAAAACAGGGGGCTAATGGCTACACCTTC

size: -
V: TRBV2
D: -
length: 12
J: TRBJ1-4
CDR3: CASKQSNEKLFF
DNA: TGTGCCAGCAAACAGAGTAATGAAAAACTGTTTTTT

size: -
V: TRBV5-4
D: TRBD2
length: 17
J: TRBJ2-1
CDR3: CASSSPGLAGGPDEQFF
DNA: TGTGCCAGCAGCTCGCCGGGACTAGCGGGGGGGCCGGATGAGCAGTTCTTC

size: -
V: TRBV3-1/TRBV3-2
D: TRBD1
length: 14
J: TRBJ1-1
CDR3: CASSQSDRGREAFF
DNA: TGTGCCAGCAGCCAATCCGACAGGGGCCGAGAAGCTTTCTTT

size: -
V: TRBV24-1
D: -
length: 15
J: TRBJ2-2
CDR3: CATSVSVANTGELFF
DNA: TGTGCCACCAGTGTCTCGGTCGCGAACACCGGGGAGCTGTTTTTT

size: -
V: TRBV11-2
D: TRBD1
length: 17
J: TRBJ2-5
CDR3: CASSPTGGVLTQETQYF
DNA: TGTGCCAGCAGCCCTACAGGGGGCGTCCTGACCCAAGAGACCCAGTACTTC

size: -
V: TRBV7-2
D: -
length: 16
J: TRBJ2-5
CDR3: CASSPGGGRRGETQYF
DNA: TGTGCCAGCAGCCCCGGGGGAGGTCGGAGGGGAGAGACCCAGTACTTC

size: -
V: TRBV6-5
D: TRBD1
length: 15
J: TRBJ1-2
CDR3: CASTVTGGAGYGYTF
DNA: TGTGCCAGCACCGTCACAGGGGGCGCTGGCTATGGCTACACCTTC

size: -
V: TRBV5-6
D: TRBD1
length: 14
J: TRBJ2-3
CDR3: CASSFQGAADTQYF
DNA: TGTGCCAGCAGCTTCCAGGGGGCGGCAGATACGCAGTATTTT

size: few
V: TRBV6-5
D: -
length: 14
J: TRBJ1-6
CDR3: CASSYGGSNSPLHF
DNA: TGTGCCAGCAGTTACGGAGGTAGTAATTCACCCCTCCACTTT

size: -
V: TRBV5-1
D: TRBD2
length: 18
J: TRBJ2-5
CDR3: CASSAVPGLAGGTKTQYF
DNA: TGCGCCAGCAGCGCGGTACCGGGACTAGCGGGGGGGACGAAGACCCAGTACTTC

size: once
V: TRBV6-5
D: -
length: 15
J: TRBJ2-2
CDR3: CASSYSTPGTGELFF
DNA: TGTGCCAGCAGTTACTCGACACCAGGGACCGGGGAGCTGTTTTTT

size: -
V: TRBV7-2
D: -
length: 16
J: TRBJ2-3
CDR3: CASSPNGRGNTDTQYF
DNA: TGTGCCAGCAGCCCCAATGGTCGGGGAAACACAGATACGCAGTATTTT

size: -
V: TRBV3-1/TRBV3-2
D: TRBD1
length: 16
J: TRBJ1-1
CDR3: CASSQAPGGEATEAFF
DNA: TGTGCCAGCAGCCAAGCCCCAGGGGGCGAGGCCACTGAAGCTTTCTTT

size: few
V: TRBV10-2
D: -
length: 14
J: TRBJ1-2
CDR3: CASSESAGFDGYTF
DNA: TGCGCCAGCAGTGAGTCGGCAGGCTTTGATGGCTACACCTTC

size: once
V: TRBV5-4
D: -
length: 14
J: TRBJ1-3
CDR3: CASSLPDSGNTIYF
DNA: TGTGCCAGCAGCTTGCCAGATTCCGGAAACACCATATATTTT

size: -
V: TRBV5-1
D: -
length: 14
J: TRBJ2-3
CDR3: CASSPDREGDTQYF
DNA: TGCGCCAGCAGCCCGGACAGGGAGGGAGATACGCAGTATTTT

size: -
V: TRBV5-1
D: -
length: 14
J: TRBJ1-4
CDR3: CASSQGTANEKLFF
DNA: TGCGCCAGCAGCCAGGGGACGGCTAATGAAAAACTGTTTTTT

size: -
V: TRBV4-1
D: -
length: 16
J: TRBJ1-6
CDR3: CASSQVGGPRDSPLHF
DNA: TGCGCCAGCAGCCAAGTAGGAGGACCTAGGGATTCACCCCTCCACTTT

size: few
V: TRBV28
D: TRBD1
length: 14
J: TRBJ1-2
CDR3: CASSPPGTVYGYTF
DNA: TGTGCCAGCAGTCCCCCCGGGACAGTTTATGGCTACACCTTC

size: -
V: TRBV5-4
D: TRBD1
length: 15
J: TRBJ2-1
CDR3: CASSLDRGNKYEQFF
DNA: TGTGCCAGCAGCTTGGACAGGGGGAATAAATATGAGCAGTTCTTC

size: few
V: TRBV29-1
D: TRBD1
length: 13
J: TRBJ2-7
CDR3: CSAQGQGSDEQYF
DNA: TGCAGCGCCCAGGGACAGGGGAGCGACGAGCAGTACTTC

size: once
V: TRBV2
D: -
length: 14
J: TRBJ1-5
CDR3: CASSGHSSNQPQHF
DNA: TGTGCCAGCAGTGGGCACAGTTCAAATCAGCCCCAGCATTTT

size: -
V: TRBV11-1
D: -
length: 14
J: TRBJ2-1
CDR3: CASSLAATADEQFF
DNA: TGTGCCAGCAGCTTAGCAGCGACCGCGGATGAGCAGTTCTTC

size: -
V: TRBV19
D: TRBD1
length: 12
J: TRBJ2-1
CDR3: CASGTGANEQFF
DNA: TGTGCCAGTGGGACAGGGGCCAATGAGCAGTTCTTC

size: -
V: TRBV5-1
D: TRBD1
length: 13
J: TRBJ2-7
CDR3: CASSTQGVYEQYF
DNA: TGCGCCAGCAGCACGCAGGGGGTCTACGAGCAGTACTTC

size: -
V: TRBV28
D: -
length: 11
J: TRBJ2-3
CDR3: CAWSYTDTQYF
DNA: TGTGCCTGGTCCTACACAGATACGCAGTATTTT

size: -
V: TRBV28
D: TRBD2
length: 16
J: TRBJ2-1
CDR3: CASSSTLAGGLNEQFF
DNA: TGTGCCAGCAGTTCAACACTAGCGGGGGGGCTCAATGAGCAGTTCTTC

size: -
V: TRBV28
D: TRBD1
length: 15
J: TRBJ1-4
CDR3: CASSSPTGGGEKLFF
DNA: TGTGCCAGCAGTTCCCCAACAGGGGGCGGTGAAAAACTGTTTTTT